These 23 T cell receptor beta chains share one sample of origin, sequenced in a study of blood T cell repertoires in COVID-19. Sequencing was performed with immunoSEQ multiplex PCR; in TCRdb, only in-frame clones are kept and a portion is missing. The table shows about 150,000 clones, with approximately 80% occurring only once. Sequenced input: peripheral blood. These receptors were collected from a woman aged 50 to 65 with acute or convalescent COVID-19.

This chain uses TRBV9 with TRBJ1-1; no reliable D call. The V gene's germline CDR1 is SGDLS and CDR2 YYNGEE. The CDR3 sequence is 13 residues long. V was trimmed by 2 bases and J by 3 bases, leaving 8 bases between them. CDR3 in amino acids: CASSVQRDTEAFF. The DNA for the CDR3 is TGTGCCAGCAGCGTCCAAAGAGACACTGAAGCTTTCTTT.

The V gene is TRBV7-3, the J gene TRBJ2-5, with TRBD1 as a possible D gene (5 bases). With 0 bases removed from V and 2 bases from J, the gap between germline ends came to 10 bases. The V gene's germline CDR1 is SGHTA and CDR2 FQGTGA. The CDR3 is 15 residues long. CDR3 DNA: TGTGCCAGCAGCTTAACGCGAGACAGTCAAGAGACCCAGTACTTC. Amino acid sequence: CASSLTRDSQETQYF.

The CDR3 here is CASRLDRVSYEQYF. CDR3 in DNA: TGTGCCAGCAGGCTTGACAGGGTTTCCTACGAGCAGTACTTC. The chain links TRBV6-5 to TRBJ2-7; 7 bases are a match to TRBD1. Losses at the gene ends were 6 bases for V and 1 base for J; bases not matched to a gene: 6. The CDR3 spans 14 residues. Germline values: CDR1 MNHEY, CDR2 SVGAGI.

This chain connects TRBV7-3 to TRBJ2-7; no clear D gene. Trimming shortened V by 0 bases and J by 5 bases, and 8 bases separated the two germline ends. The CDR3 loop spans 13 amino acids. CDR1 and CDR2 from the germline V gene are SGHTA and FQGTGA. DNA for the CDR3: TGTGCCAGCAGCTTAACGGGCAGCAACGAGCAGTACTTC. It translates to CASSLTGSNEQYF.

This clone was found a few times. The chain employs TRBV7-9 and TRBJ1-4; D is perhaps TRBD1 (6 bases). From germline, CDR1 is SEHNR and CDR2 FQNEAQ (reference sequence). V lost 5 bases to trimming and J lost 1 base, with 14 bases between them. The CDR3 loop spans 16 amino acids. CDR3 residues: CASSPGEGGTNEKLFF. The CDR3 nucleotides read TGTGCCAGCAGCCCCGGGGAGGGGGGAACTAATGAAAAACTGTTTTTT.

This clone was seen only a few times. The rearrangement joins TRBV7-2 to TRBJ2-7; TRBD2 matches at 9 bases. V trimming: 5 bases; J trimming: 0 bases; junction bases outside the gene matches: 8. Germline loops: CDR1 SGHTA, CDR2 FQGNSA. CDR3 length: 16 residues. Here the CDR3 reads CASSPRGGRSSYEQYF. The CDR3 DNA sequence: TGTGCCAGCAGCCCGCGGGGGGGCAGAAGCTCCTACGAGCAGTACTTC.

This rearrangement joins TRBV7-2 to TRBJ2-5; no firm D call. The V gene's germline CDR1 is SGHTA and CDR2 FQGNSA. The CDR3 has 13 residues. Trimming took 5 bases from V and 1 from J, leaving 8 bases between them. CDR3 coding DNA: TGTGCCAGCAGCCCCACACCCCAAGAGACCCAGTACTTC. Translation gives CASSPTPQETQYF.

This clone was observed a single time. The chain uses TRBV6-1 and TRBJ1-6; D remains unclear. Trimming pared 2 bases from V and 1 base from J, leaving 18 bases between. The length of the CDR3 is 19 residues. From germline, CDR1 is MNHNS and CDR2 SASEGT. The CDR3 spells CASSERRHQVESYNSPLHF. The CDR3 DNA reads as TGTGCCAGCAGTGAAAGGCGTCACCAGGTGGAATCCTATAATTCACCCCTCCACTTT.

The chain joins TRBV29-1 to TRBJ1-2, with 9 positions matching TRBD1. This CDR3 has 13 residues. Losses at the gene ends were 6 bases for V and 5 bases for J; bases not matched to a gene: 7. Germline CDR1 SQVTM, CDR2 ANQGSEA. Written as DNA, the CDR3 is TGCAGCGTCGCGACAGGGGGAAGTTATGGCTACACCTTC. It translates to CSVATGGSYGYTF.

The chain carries TRBV6-2 or TRBV6-3 and TRBJ2-1; 7 bases are a match to TRBD2. In germline, CDR1 is MNHEY, CDR2 SVGEGT. Trimming took 3 bases from V and 2 from J; bases not matched to a gene: 4. The CDR3 totals 15 residues. The CDR3 region has the DNA TGTGCCAGCAGTTATGGGCTAGCGGCCTACAATGAGCAGTTCTTC. It specifies CASSYGLAAYNEQFF.

J is TRBJ2-7 and V is TRBV4-3; TRBD1 is a possible D gene (6 bases). V lost 0 bases and J lost 1, with 13 bases in between. The CDR3 contains 16 residues. The germline gives CDR1 LGHNA, CDR2 YSLEER. As DNA, the CDR3 is TGCGCCAGCAGCCAAGATCTTATAGGACAGTCCTACGAGCAGTACTTC. Translating it yields CASSQDLIGQSYEQYF.

The chain carries TRBV5-1 and TRBJ2-2, with D hard to call. Trimming removed 2 bases from V and 7 bases from J, with 6 bases in between. Germline-derived CDR1 and CDR2 are SGHRS and YFSETQ. This CDR3 has 12 residues. The CDR3 sequence is CASSFSNGELFF. CDR3 bases: TGCGCCAGCAGCTTCTCTAACGGGGAGCTGTTTTTT.

CDR3 loop: CASSLSPGILTGELFF. In DNA, the CDR3 is TGTGCCAGCAGTTTATCCCCAGGCATCCTCACCGGGGAGCTGTTTTTT. The chain carries TRBV27 and TRBJ2-2; D uncertain. CDR3 length: 16 residues. V lost 0 bases to trimming and J lost 4 bases, with 12 bases between them. The V gene's germline CDR1 is MNHEY and CDR2 SMNVEV (reference sequence).

In its sample, this clone was seen a few times. The chain carries TRBV11-3 and TRBJ1-6; D gene ambiguous. This CDR3 has 13 amino acids. CDR1 and CDR2 from the germline V gene are SGHNT and YENEEA. Trimming pared 5 bases from V and 7 bases from J, leaving 9 bases between. This CDR3 reads CASSLSMNSPLHF. The CDR3 DNA reads as TGTGCCAGCAGCCTAAGCATGAATTCACCCCTCCACTTT. The variable domain in full, with the rest retrieved from reference TRBV11-3 and TRBJ1-6, is EAGVVQSPRYKIIEKKQPVAFWCNPISGHNTLYWYLQNLGQGPELLIRYENEEAVDDSQLPKDRFSAERLKGVDSTLKIQPAELGDSAVYLCASSLSMNSPLHFGNGTRLTVT.

The J gene is TRBJ1-3, the V gene TRBV11-2; D perhaps matches TRBD1 (6 bases). CDR1 is SGHAT, CDR2 FQNNGV, per germline. Trimming left V 0 bases short and J 0 bases short, with 9 bases between. CDR3 size: 16 residues. CDR3 sequence reads: CASSLDRGRSGNTIYF. The CDR3 DNA is TGTGCCAGCAGCTTAGACAGGGGACGCTCTGGAAACACCATATATTTT.

The V and J genes are TRBV3-1 (or the pseudogene TRBV3-2) and TRBJ2-7; possibly TRBD2 for D (6 bases). This CDR3 spans 15 amino acids. The V and J ends lost 0 bases and 7 bases respectively, with 16 bases between them. In germline, CDR1 is LGHDT, CDR2 YNNKEL (reference sequence). CDR3 residues: CASSQEDAGPGEQYF. CDR3 coding DNA: TGTGCCAGCAGCCAAGAAGACGCGGGACCGGGGGAGCAGTACTTC.

The V and J genes are TRBV7-9 and TRBJ1-5; 7 nucleotides line up with TRBD1. CDR3 length: 15 residues. V shed 1 base and J 2 bases; nucleotides not matched to a gene: 2. The germline CDR1 and CDR2 sequences are SEHNR and FQNEAQ (reference sequence). CDR3 region: CASSLGGQGNQPQHF. The CDR3 DNA reads TGTGCCAGCAGCTTAGGTGGACAGGGCAATCAGCCCCAGCATTTT.

This clone was picked up a small number of times. The chain carries TRBV11-2 and TRBJ2-2, with 7 nucleotides matching TRBD1. The CDR3 has 15 residues. Losses at the gene ends were 3 bases for V and 6 bases for J; bases not matched to a gene: 7. Looked up from germline, CDR1 is SGHAT and CDR2 is FQNNGV. The CDR3 coding sequence is TGTGCCAGCAGCTTCGAGGGGGCTTTGGCCGGGGAGCTGTTTTTT. Translation: CASSFEGALAGELFF.

The genes are TRBV3-1 (or the pseudogene TRBV3-2) and TRBJ2-2; tentative D call: TRBD1 (5 bases). Germline CDR1 LGHDT, CDR2 YNNKEL (reference sequence). The CDR3 consists of 14 residues. V was pared by 7 bases and J by 4 bases, with 13 bases between. The CDR3 sequence is CASNFRRGTGELFF. In DNA form, the CDR3 reads TGTGCCAGCAACTTTAGAAGGGGCACCGGGGAGCTGTTTTTT.

The V call is TRBV18, the J call TRBJ1-1; TRBD1 is a possible D gene (6 bases). The length of the CDR3 is 12 residues. Germline CDR1 is KGHSH and CDR2 is LQKENI. V was pared by 1 base and J by 6 bases, with 6 bases between. The CDR3 protein is CASSPQGAEAFF. CDR3 nucleotides: TGTGCCAGCTCACCACAGGGGGCTGAAGCTTTCTTT.

The chain links TRBV5-4 to TRBJ1-1; D may be TRBD1 (6 bases). V lost 1 base and J 0 bases, leaving 16 bases between the germline ends. The length of the CDR3 is 17 residues. The germline gives CDR1 SGHNT, CDR2 YYREEE (reference sequence). The CDR3 protein is CASSLYVRTEMNTEAFF. The DNA of the CDR3 is TGTGCCAGCAGCTTGTACGTTAGGACAGAAATGAACACTGAAGCTTTCTTT.

This chain links TRBV10-3 with TRBJ2-1, with TRBD2 identical over 15 bases. The length of the CDR3 is 15 residues. V lost 6 bases, J lost 6 bases, and 3 bases stayed unmatched. Germline loops: CDR1 ENHRY, CDR2 SYGVKD. DNA for the CDR3: TGTGCCATCAGCCAGGGACTAGCGGGAGGCAATGAGCAGTTCTTC. Translation: CAISQGLAGGNEQFF.

The chain employs TRBV19 and TRBJ2-5, with TRBD2 identical over 9 bases. The CDR3 contains 15 residues. J gave up 4 bases and V 4 bases, and 7 bases lay outside the gene matches. Germline values: CDR1 LNHDA, CDR2 SQIVND (reference sequence). The CDR3: CASSSSGGLVETQYF. CDR3 in DNA: TGTGCCAGTAGTAGTAGCGGGGGTTTGGTAGAGACCCAGTACTTC. Using reference TRBV19 and TRBJ2-5 for the parts outside the CDR3, the full variable domain is DGGITQSPKYLFRKEGQNVTLSCEQNLNHDAMYWYRQDPGQGLRLIYYSQIVNDFQKGDIAEGYSVSREKKESFPLTVTSAQKNPTAFYLCASSSSGGLVETQYFGPGTRLLVL.